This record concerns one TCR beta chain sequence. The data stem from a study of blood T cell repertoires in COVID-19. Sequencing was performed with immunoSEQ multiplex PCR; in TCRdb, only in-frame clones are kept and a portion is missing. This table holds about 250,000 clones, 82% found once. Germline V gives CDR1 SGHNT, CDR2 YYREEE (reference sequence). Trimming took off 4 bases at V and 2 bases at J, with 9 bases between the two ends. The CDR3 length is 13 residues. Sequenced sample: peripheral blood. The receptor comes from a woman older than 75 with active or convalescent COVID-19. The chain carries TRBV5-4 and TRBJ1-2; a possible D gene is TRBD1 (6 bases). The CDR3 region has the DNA TGTGCCAGCAGCACGGACAGCAACTATGGCTACACCTTC. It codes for CASSTDSNYGYTF.